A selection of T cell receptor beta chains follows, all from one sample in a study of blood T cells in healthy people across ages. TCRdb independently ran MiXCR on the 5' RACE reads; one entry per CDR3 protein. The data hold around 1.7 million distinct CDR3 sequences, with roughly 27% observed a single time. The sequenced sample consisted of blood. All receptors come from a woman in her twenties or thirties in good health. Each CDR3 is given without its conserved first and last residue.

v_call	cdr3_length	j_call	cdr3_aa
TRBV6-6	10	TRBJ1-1	ASIIEQRKAF
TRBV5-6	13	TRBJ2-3	ASSSGPSITDTQY
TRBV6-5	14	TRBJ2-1	ASSYSRTSGNNEQF
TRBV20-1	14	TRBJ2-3	SAYLGTRATSDTQY
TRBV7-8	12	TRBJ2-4	ASSRRDSKNIQY
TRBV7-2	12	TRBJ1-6	ASSFKGGNSPLH
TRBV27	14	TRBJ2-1	ASSSLVVGDFNEQF
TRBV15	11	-	ATSRDLLGEQY
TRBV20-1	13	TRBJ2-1	SAPGTIGGSNEQF
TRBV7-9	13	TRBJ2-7	ASSADSLGAYEQY
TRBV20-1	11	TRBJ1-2	SADGAGNYGYT
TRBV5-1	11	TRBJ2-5	ASNPGTQETQY
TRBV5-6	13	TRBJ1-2	ASSLAGKYFYGYT
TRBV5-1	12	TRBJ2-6	ASSMPSGANVLT
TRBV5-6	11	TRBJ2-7	ASRSTATYEQY
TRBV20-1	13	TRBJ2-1	SARDSASSYNEQF
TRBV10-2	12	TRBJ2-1	AGSSDTTYNEQF
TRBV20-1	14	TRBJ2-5	SARATGVGGMETQY
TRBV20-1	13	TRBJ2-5	GAREGGGGKETQY
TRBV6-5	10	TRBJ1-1	ASMSGNTEAF
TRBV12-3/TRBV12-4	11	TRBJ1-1	ASRGKRETEAF
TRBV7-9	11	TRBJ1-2	ASSLGNTPGYT
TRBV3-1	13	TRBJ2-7	ASSHGRFSSYEQY
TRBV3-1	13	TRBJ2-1	ASSQWGEAYNEQF
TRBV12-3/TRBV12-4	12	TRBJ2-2	ASSFARGTGELF
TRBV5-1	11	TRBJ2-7	ASSMTGIDEQY
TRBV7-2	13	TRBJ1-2	ASSSGQGPNYGYT
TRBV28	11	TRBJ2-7	ATGTGGGYEQY
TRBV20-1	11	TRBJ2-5	SASRTVQETQY
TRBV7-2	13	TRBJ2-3	ASSLEQGKTDTQY
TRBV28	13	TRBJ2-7	ASSLDQRAQSEQY